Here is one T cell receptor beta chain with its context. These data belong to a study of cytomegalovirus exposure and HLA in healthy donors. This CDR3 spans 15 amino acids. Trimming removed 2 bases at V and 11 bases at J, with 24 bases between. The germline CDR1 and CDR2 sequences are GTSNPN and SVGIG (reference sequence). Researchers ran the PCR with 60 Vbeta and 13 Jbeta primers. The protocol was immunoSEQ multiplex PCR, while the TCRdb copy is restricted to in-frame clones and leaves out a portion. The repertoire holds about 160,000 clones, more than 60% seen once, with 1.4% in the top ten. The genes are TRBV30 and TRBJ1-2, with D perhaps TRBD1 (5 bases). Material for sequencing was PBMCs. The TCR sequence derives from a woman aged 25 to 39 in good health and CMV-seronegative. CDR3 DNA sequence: TGTGCCTGGAGTTTACAAGCGGGACGGAGCCTCCTATACACCTTC. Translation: CAWSLQAGRSLLYTF.